The 5 T cell receptor beta chains given below trace back to one sample, sequenced in a study of T cells in women clearing cervical HPV infection. Some clones are missing from TCRdb's copy, which holds only in-frame ones; the method was immunoSEQ multiplex PCR. The sample holds roughly 25,000 clones. Sequenced sample: blood buffy coat. The receptors derive from a woman aged 18 to 75 with a cervical HPV16 infection that either progressed to CIN3+ or cleared (not recorded which).

With regard to this clone: The read stops 3 residues short of the end of the CDR3; the missing end is completed from the germline J gene. The chain links TRBV25-1 to TRBJ2-2, with a possible D match to TRBD1 (5 bases). The CDR3 is 13 residues long. Per germline, CDR1 MGHDK and CDR2 SYGVNS. The sequenced CDR3 bases are TGTGCCAGCTATGACAGACTTGGCGAAAAG. This gives the protein CASYDRLGEK. The full CDR3 reads CASYDRLGEKLFF.

The sequenced part of the CDR3 DNA is TGCAGCGTGAAGGGACTTAGGGTCCTATTGGGGAACACTGAA. This gives the protein CSVKGLRVLLGNTE. The whole CDR3 sequence reads CSVKGLRVLLGNTEAFF. The chain combines TRBV29-1 with TRBJ1-1; possible D gene TRBD1, 5 bases. Read coverage stops 3 residues before the CDR3 terminus; the germline J gene supplies the remainder. The V gene's germline CDR1 is SQVTM and CDR2 ANQGSEA. Trimming removed 6 bases at V and 1 base at J, with 24 bases between. There are 17 residues in the CDR3.

As concerns this clone: The read terminates 3 residues ahead of where the CDR3 ends, so the germline J gene completes it. The rearrangement uses TRBV5-1 and TRBJ1-2, with 7 bases that match TRBD1. This CDR3 has 14 amino acids. The V segment lost 0 bases and the J segment 6 bases; nucleotides outside the gene matches: 5. Germline CDR1 and CDR2: SGHRS and YFSETQ. The DNA read from the CDR3 is TGCGCCAGCAGCTTGGGACAGGGAAAGCATGGC. It encodes CASSLGQGKHG. The entire CDR3 protein reads CASSLGQGKHGYTF.

CDR3 sequence reads: CAWSVKSDEQYF. The covered CDR3 bases are TGTGCCTGGAGTGTAAAATCCGACGAG. V usage is TRBV30 and J usage is TRBJ2-7; no clear D gene. The read terminates 3 residues ahead of where the CDR3 ends, so the germline J gene completes it. The germline CDR1 and CDR2 sequences are GTSNPN and SVGIG (reference sequence). The V and J ends lost 0 bases and 5 bases respectively, with 8 bases between them. CDR3 size: 12 residues.

The covered CDR3 bases are TGTGCCAGCTCACCTCAGGAAATAAGGACCGGGGAG. Amino acids: CASSPQEIRTGE. The full CDR3 protein reads CASSPQEIRTGELFF. V is TRBV18 and J is TRBJ2-2; the D is unclear. The read finishes 3 residues shy of the CDR3 end, and the germline J gene is used to complete it. Germline assignment: CDR1 KGHSH and CDR2 LQKENI. The CDR3 is made up of 15 amino acids. The germline V and J ends were trimmed by 3 bases and 5 bases, with 13 bases remaining between them. The variable domain in full, with the rest retrieved from reference TRBV18 and TRBJ2-2, is NAGVMQNPRHLVRRRGQEARLRCSPMKGHSHVYWYRQLPEEGLKFMVYLQKENIIDESGMPKERFSAEFPKEGPSILRIQQVVRGDSAAYFCASSPQEIRTGELFFGEGSRLTVL.